The 10 T cell receptor beta chains below come from one sample, sequenced in a study of T cells after yellow fever vaccination. TCRdb reprocessed the 5' RACE reads via MiXCR and lists one record per CDR3 protein. This sample has about 580,000 distinct CDR3 sequences, with about a sixth found just once. The sample consisted of PBMCs, taken less than 6 days after the first yellow fever vaccination. These TCRs come from a man aged 18 to 29 who received the YFV17D yellow fever vaccine.

This clonotype was found a few times. J is TRBJ1-1 and V is TRBV19, with D possibly TRBD1 on 5 matching bases. Trimming took 1 base from V and 2 from J, leaving 8 bases between them. The CDR3 runs 14 residues. The germline V gene has CDR1 LNHDA and CDR2 SQIVND (reference sequence). The CDR3 DNA is TGTGCCAGTAGTATAGGGGGCCTTAACACTGAAGCTTTCTTT. Translated, it gives CASSIGGLNTEAFF.

The chain uses TRBV7-2 and TRBJ1-5; a weak D match, TRBD1 (6 bases). The CDR3 runs to 16 residues. Germline V CDR1 and CDR2: SGHTA, FQGNSA. The V gene lost 4 bases and the J gene lost 4 bases, with 17 bases spanning the gap. The CDR3 nucleotides are TGTGCCAGCAGCTCCCCGGGCGGGGGACAAAATCAGCCCCAGCATTTT. Its translation: CASSSPGGGQNQPQHF.

The chain is built from TRBV24-1 and TRBJ1-5; D may be TRBD1 (5 bases). The ends were cut back, 3 bases at V and 5 bases at J, with 10 bases in the middle. Germline V gives CDR1 KGHDR, CDR2 SFDVKD. The CDR3 runs 14 residues. The CDR3 DNA is TGTGCCACCAGTGATAATGGGGCAGATCAGCCCCAGCATTTT. Translating it yields CATSDNGADQPQHF.

CDR3 amino acids: CSVVLPGRNYEQYF. The CDR3 DNA is TGCAGCGTTGTTCTACCGGGACGGAATTACGAGCAGTACTTC. This chain uses TRBV29-1 with TRBJ2-7; tentatively, D is TRBD1 or TRBD2 (5 bases each). Trimming took 4 bases from V and 4 from J, leaving 17 bases between them. Germline V gives CDR1 SQVTM, CDR2 ANQGSEA. CDR3 size: 14 residues.

The chain employs TRBV5-4 and TRBJ1-1; 11 bases fit TRBD1. CDR3 size: 14 residues. CDR1 is SGHNT and CDR2 is YYREEE in the germline V gene (reference sequence). Trimming removed 4 bases from V and 4 bases from J; junction bases left unmatched: 3. CDR3 amino acids: CASSNGQGATEAFF. The DNA for the CDR3 is TGTGCCAGCAGCAACGGACAGGGGGCCACTGAAGCTTTCTTT.

This clonotype appeared a few times. The chain has TRBV12-3 or TRBV12-4 and TRBJ2-4; perhaps D is TRBD1 or TRBD2 (5 bases each). Trimming pared 2 bases from V and 6 bases from J, leaving 11 bases between. The CDR3 is 14 residues long. The CDR3 coding sequence is TGTGCCAGCAGTTTATGGGGGTGGGGAAACATTCAGTACTTC. It is translated as CASSLWGWGNIQYF.

The V gene is TRBV20-1, the J gene TRBJ2-7; D ambiguous. V lost 0 bases, J lost 3 bases, and 15 bases lay in between. CDR1 DFQATT and CDR2 SNEGSKA come from the germline V gene (reference sequence). This CDR3 comprises 15 residues. CDR3 loop: CSARDPSRSSYEQYF. The CDR3 bases are TGCAGTGCTAGAGACCCCTCCCGCTCGAGCTACGAGCAGTACTTC.

Only a few counts were recorded for this clonotype. V is TRBV20-1 and J is TRBJ1-2, with TRBD1 as a possible D gene (5 bases). V was cut by 2 bases and J by 1 base, with 11 bases left in between. The CDR3 has 14 amino acids. CDR1 DFQATT and CDR2 SNEGSKA come from the germline V gene (reference sequence). In DNA form, the CDR3 reads TGCAGTGCTAGATGGGACTCCAATAACTATGGCTACACCTTC. Protein: CSARWDSNNYGYTF.

The chain is built from TRBV4-2 and TRBJ1-2, with D uncertain. The germline V gene encodes CDR1 LGHNA and CDR2 YNFKEQ. The ends were cut back, 2 bases at V and 8 bases at J, with 9 bases in the middle. The CDR3 has 12 residues. The chain's CDR3 is CASSQNGRGYTF. The DNA of the CDR3 is TGTGCCAGCAGCCAAAACGGACGCGGCTACACCTTC.

V usage is TRBV9 and J usage is TRBJ2-1; 8 bases fit TRBD2. J was trimmed by 5 bases and V by 4 bases; bases with no gene match: 5. CDR1 is SGDLS and CDR2 is YYNGEE in the germline V gene. The CDR3 totals 14 residues. CDR3 coding DNA: TGTGCCAGCAGCCCCGGGGGGGACCACAATGAGCAGTTCTTC. Its protein product is CASSPGGDHNEQFF.